The clone carrying this TCR beta chain was found many times. What it recognizes is unknown. RNA transcripts provided the source from which TCR beta CDR3 regions were amplified. HTBI primers were the set used in a first-round RT-PCR of the TCR CDR3. TCRdb re-called the multiplex PCR reads with MiXCR, one entry per CDR3 protein. The table includes about 400,000 distinct CDR3 sequences, under 15% detected once. Exclusion of patients followed from uncontrolled infection, other autoimmune disease, pregnancy or lactation. The sample is drawn from a study of T cells in Graves' hyperthyroidism and ophthalmopathy. Study-wide background: Specimen type is peripheral blood, collected at initial diagnosis prior to any treatment. Findings and limits, study-wide: Most thyroid-expanded clonotypes above 0.001 were also found in blood.

Trimming took 1 base from V and 3 from J; bases not matched to a gene: 5. Germline CDR1 is SNHLY and CDR2 is FYNNEI. The length of the CDR3 is 16 residues. The rearrangement links TRBV2 to TRBJ2-3; TRBD2 aligns across 9 bases. The TCR comes from a woman aged 25 to 39 with Graves' hyperthyroidism. The sequencing input was blood. The CDR3 sequence: CASSEGSSGSTDTQYF. In nucleotides, the CDR3 is TGTGCCAGCAGTGAAGGTAGTAGCGGGAGTACAGATACGCAGTATTTT.